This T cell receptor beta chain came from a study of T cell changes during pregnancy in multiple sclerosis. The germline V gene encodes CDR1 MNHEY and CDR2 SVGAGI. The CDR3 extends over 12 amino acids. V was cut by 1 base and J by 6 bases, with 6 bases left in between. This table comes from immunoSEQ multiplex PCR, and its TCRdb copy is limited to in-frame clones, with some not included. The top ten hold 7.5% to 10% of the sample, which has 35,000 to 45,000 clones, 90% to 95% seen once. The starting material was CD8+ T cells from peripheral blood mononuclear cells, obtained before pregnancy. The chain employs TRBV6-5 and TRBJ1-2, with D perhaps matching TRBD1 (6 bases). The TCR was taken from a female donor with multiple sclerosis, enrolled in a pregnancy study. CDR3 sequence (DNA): TGTGCCAGCAGTTACTGGACAGATGGCTACACCTTC. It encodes CASSYWTDGYTF.